These 25 T cell receptor beta chains were sequenced from one sample in a study of T cell responses to AZD1222 COVID-19 vaccine (dated by TCRdb to 2020 to 2023). This sample's time point label indicates: baseline before first vaccination. The library was built by means of the immunoSEQ multiplex PCR assay. TCRdb stores this immuneACCESS table with in-frame sequences only. Part of the clones is absent; in the studies checked, under half of the shortfall reflects unresolved V genes, and no reason is known for the rest. Across this sample there are some 200,000 clones, with more than 80% seen only once. The ten largest clones take up about 4% of the sample. Source: peripheral blood, taken on day 0 of AZD1222 vaccination. The receptors shown here come from an adult in good health.

The rearrangement joins TRBV18 to TRBJ1-1; D is ambiguous. V was pared by 2 bases and J by 0 bases, with 4 bases between. The CDR3 contains 13 residues. CDR1 and CDR2 from the germline V gene are KGHSH and LQKENI. The CDR3 here is CASSPSMNTEAFF. The DNA for the CDR3 is TGTGCCAGCTCACCATCCATGAACACTGAAGCTTTCTTT.

The chain employs TRBV27 and TRBJ1-2, with a weak D call TRBD1 (5 bases). V lost 4 bases to trimming and J lost 5 bases, with 8 bases between them. Germline V lookup: CDR1 MNHEY, CDR2 SMNVEV (reference sequence). The CDR3 spans 12 residues. The DNA for the CDR3 is TGTGCCAGCAGTTCGACAGAATATGGCTACACCTTC. Translated: CASSSTEYGYTF.

This chain joins TRBV7-6 and TRBJ2-2, with 10 bases matching TRBD2. The CDR3 runs to 18 residues. Germline assignment: CDR1 SGHVS and CDR2 FNYEAQ. After removal of 0 bases from V and 6 bases from J, the junction contained 10 bases not matched to a gene. CDR3 nucleotides: TGTGCCAGCAGCTTAGCGAGGAGCGGGAGGGATCTACCCGGGGAGCTGTTTTTT. This gives the protein CASSLARSGRDLPGELFF.

The rearrangement joins TRBV5-6 to TRBJ2-7; D remains unclear. The germline V gene encodes CDR1 SGHDT and CDR2 YYEEEE. This CDR3 has 12 amino acids. V was shortened by 4 bases and J by 3 bases, with 8 bases between the two germline ends. The CDR3 nucleotides are TGTGCCAGCAGCCTAAGTGTCTACGAGCAGTACTTC. It yields the protein CASSLSVYEQYF.

V is TRBV5-1 and J is TRBJ2-3, with 8 nucleotides matching TRBD1. Germline V CDR1 and CDR2: SGHRS, YFSETQ. Trimming removed 4 bases from V and 2 bases from J; junction bases left unmatched: 6. The CDR3 sequence is 15 residues long. The CDR3 here is CASSVGDRPTDTQYF. The CDR3 bases are TGCGCCAGCAGCGTGGGGGACAGGCCCACAGATACGCAGTATTTT.

This chain connects TRBV15 to TRBJ2-1, with TRBD1 matching over 8 bases. This CDR3 is 14 amino acids long. Germline lookup yields CDR1 LNHNV and CDR2 YYDKDF (reference sequence). After removal of 0 bases from V and 15 bases from J, the junction contained 10 bases not matched to a gene. The CDR3 protein is CATSRDNVGQGGFF. CDR3 nucleotide sequence: TGTGCCACCAGCAGAGATAACGTAGGACAGGGTGGGTTCTTC.

The genes are TRBV2 and TRBJ1-4; no firm D call. The germline V and J ends were trimmed by 7 bases and 0 bases, with 18 bases remaining between them. The CDR3 is 17 amino acids. Germline CDR1 reads SNHLY; CDR2 reads FYNNEI. The CDR3 spells CASNVGRQSATNEKLFF. CDR3 bases: TGTGCCAGCAACGTGGGCAGGCAGAGCGCAACTAATGAAAAACTGTTTTTT. Full variable domain (outside the CDR3, taken from reference TRBV2 and TRBJ1-4): EPEVTQTPSHQVTQMGQEVILRCVPISNHLYFYWYRQILGQKVEFLVSFYNNEISEKSEIFDDQFSVERPDGSNFTLKIRSTKLEDSAMYFCASNVGRQSATNEKLFFGSGTQLSVL.

The gene calls are TRBV19 and TRBJ2-7; 8 nucleotides align to TRBD1. CDR3 length equals 14 residues. The germline gives CDR1 LNHDA, CDR2 SQIVND (reference sequence). J gave up 1 base and V 8 bases, and 7 bases lay outside the gene matches. CDR3 residues: CASCRDRLSYEQYF. The CDR3 region has the DNA TGTGCCAGTTGCCGGGACAGGTTATCCTACGAGCAGTACTTC.

This clone has a single count. The rearrangement uses TRBV14 and TRBJ1-1, with 7 positions matching TRBD1. Germline V gives CDR1 SGHDN, CDR2 FVKESK. The CDR3 loop spans 13 amino acids. Trimming cost V 6 bases and J 4 bases; bases outside gene matches: 5. The CDR3 protein is CASRGTGVTEAFF. The CDR3 DNA sequence: TGTGCCAGCAGGGGCACAGGGGTCACTGAAGCTTTCTTT. Combining the CDR3 with reference TRBV14 and TRBJ1-1 gives the whole variable domain EAGVTQFPSHSVIEKGQTVTLRCDPISGHDNLYWYRRVMGKEIKFLLHFVKESKQDESGMPNNRFLAERTGGTYSTLKVQPAELEDSGVYFCASRGTGVTEAFFGQGTRLTVV.

This chain joins TRBV27 and TRBJ2-7, with D perhaps matching TRBD1 or TRBD2 (5 bases each). CDR3 length: 14 residues. CDR1 is MNHEY, CDR2 SMNVEV, per germline (reference sequence). Between the trimmed V and J ends, which lost 6 bases and 3 bases, there was a span of 15 bases. CDR3 sequence: CASSSGWGSYEQYF. The DNA for the CDR3 is TGTGCCAGCAGCTCGGGATGGGGGAGCTACGAGCAGTACTTC.

This clone was counted a single time. The rearrangement links TRBV20-1 to TRBJ2-3; D is possibly TRBD2 (6 bases). The CDR3 length is 11 residues. Per the germline V gene, CDR1 is DFQATT and CDR2 is SNEGSKA (reference sequence). The ends were cut back, 3 bases at V and 6 bases at J, with 7 bases in the middle. CDR3 bases: TGCAGTGCTAGCGGAGGGGATACGCAGTATTTT. Its translation is CSASGGDTQYF.

V usage is TRBV30 and J usage is TRBJ1-3, with unresolved D. Germline values: CDR1 GTSNPN, CDR2 SVGIG (reference sequence). The CDR3 runs 15 residues. V lost 1 base to trimming and J lost 0 bases, with 10 bases between them. The CDR3 loop reads CAWSEQRFSGNTIYF. DNA for the CDR3: TGTGCCTGGAGTGAACAGCGATTCTCTGGAAACACCATATATTTT.

This clone came up once. This chain links TRBV3-1 (or the pseudogene TRBV3-2) with TRBJ2-1, with 7 positions matching TRBD1. The CDR3 runs 15 residues. V trimming: 6 bases; J trimming: 3 bases; junction bases outside the gene matches: 8. Germline CDR1 reads LGHDT; CDR2 reads YNNKEL (reference sequence). CDR3 sequence: CASRPNRDSYNEQFF. The CDR3 nucleotides are TGTGCCAGCAGACCAAACCGGGACAGCTACAATGAGCAGTTCTTC.

This clone was recorded only once. The V call is TRBV19, the J call TRBJ2-7; TRBD2 agrees at 11 bases. CDR1 and CDR2 (germline): LNHDA, SQIVND (reference sequence). This CDR3 region has 18 residues. V shed 3 bases, J shed 0 bases, and the junction held 10 bases outside the gene matches. In DNA, the CDR3 is TGTGCCAGTAGTATCTCTAGCGGGAGGATCGGGGTCTCCTACGAGCAGTACTTC. This translates into CASSISSGRIGVSYEQYF.

The chain couples TRBV5-1 to TRBJ1-5, with D perhaps TRBD1 (6 bases). Trimming stripped 4 bases from V and 6 bases from J, with 14 bases between. This CDR3 has 14 residues. Germline assignment: CDR1 SGHRS and CDR2 YFSETQ. Here the CDR3 DNA reads TGCGCCAGCAGCGTGGACGGAGGGGGTCAGCCCCAGCATTTT. Translated, it gives CASSVDGGGQPQHF.

The gene calls are TRBV6-2 or TRBV6-3 and TRBJ1-1; D is unresolved. V dropped 4 bases and J dropped 4 bases, with 19 bases sitting between them. Germline V gene sequence: CDR1 MNHEY, CDR2 SVGEGT. CDR3 size: 16 residues. CDR3 DNA sequence: TGTGCCAGCAGTTCCCCTCGGGATGTAGTAAGCACTGAAGCTTTCTTT. This translates into CASSSPRDVVSTEAFF.

The rearrangement links TRBV29-1 to TRBJ2-7; D remains unclear. This CDR3 comprises 11 residues. V was pared by 0 bases and J by 5 bases, with 5 bases between. Looked up from germline, CDR1 is SQVTM and CDR2 is ANQGSEA. CDR3 amino acids: CSVEEGNEQYF. The CDR3 DNA reads as TGCAGCGTTGAAGAGGGGAACGAGCAGTACTTC.

The chain links TRBV11-3 to TRBJ1-1; TRBD1 matches 7 bases. From germline, CDR1 is SGHNT and CDR2 YENEEA. V trimming: 5 bases; J trimming: 1 base; junction bases outside the gene matches: 7. The CDR3 length is 15 residues. In nucleotides, the CDR3 is TGTGCCAGCAGCCCTGGACAGGCGAAGAACACTGAAGCTTTCTTT. Its protein is CASSPGQAKNTEAFF.

The rearrangement links TRBV18 to TRBJ2-7; 9 bases agree with TRBD2. The CDR3 is 15 residues long. The trim removed 0 bases at V and 1 base at J, leaving 1 base unmatched. CDR1 is KGHSH, CDR2 LQKENI, per germline. In nucleotides, the CDR3 is TGTGCCAGCTCACCACCTAGCGGGGGATCCTACGAGCAGTACTTC. Protein sequence: CASSPPSGGSYEQYF.

The chain uses TRBV28 and TRBJ1-4; TRBD1 matches at 11 bases. The CDR3 has 14 amino acids. Germline V CDR1 and CDR2: MDHEN, SYDVKM. The junction had 3 bases not matched to a gene; V was cut back by 5 bases and J by 7 bases. The CDR3 region is CASSPGTGGEKLFF. Here the CDR3 DNA reads TGTGCCAGCAGTCCCGGGACAGGGGGTGAAAAACTGTTTTTT. Full variable domain (missing parts from reference TRBV28 and TRBJ1-4): DVKVTQSSRYLVKRTGEKVFLECVQDMDHENMFWYRQDPGLGLRLIYFSYDVKMKEKGDIPEGYSVSREKKERFSLILESASTNQTSMYLCASSPGTGGEKLFFGSGTQLSVL.

The chain recombines TRBV15 with TRBJ1-3, with D uncertain. V was pared by 0 bases and J by 8 bases, with 8 bases between. Germline lookup yields CDR1 LNHNV and CDR2 YYDKDF (reference sequence). This CDR3 has 13 residues. CDR3 coding DNA: TGTGCCACCAGCAGAGATATAAGGGACACCATATATTTT. Its translation is CATSRDIRDTIYF.

The chain joins TRBV7-2 to TRBJ2-1; D not certain. Trimming took off 1 base at V and 5 bases at J, with 6 bases between the two ends. This CDR3 is built from 13 residues. CDR1 is SGHTA, CDR2 FQGNSA, per germline. The CDR3 protein is CASSLEPHNEQFF. The CDR3 nucleotides are TGTGCCAGCAGCTTAGAACCCCACAATGAGCAGTTCTTC. Together with reference TRBV7-2 and TRBJ2-1, the CDR3 gives the full variable domain: GAGVSQSPSNKVTEKGKDVELRCDPISGHTALYWYRQSLGQGLEFLIYFQGNSAPDKSGLPSDRFSAERTGGSVSTLTIQRTQQEDSAVYLCASSLEPHNEQFFGPGTRLTVL.

The chain uses TRBV30 and TRBJ2-2; 7 positions match TRBD2. The CDR3 loop spans 14 amino acids. CDR1 GTSNPN and CDR2 SVGIG come from the germline V gene (reference sequence). The J segment lost 6 bases and the V segment lost 8 bases, leaving 12 bases of the junction unmatched. CDR3 nucleotide sequence: TGTGCCCTCATGGGGCGGGAGCGCCCCGGGGAGCTGTTTTTT. Translated: CALMGRERPGELFF.

This chain uses TRBV10-3 with TRBJ1-2; TRBD1 might be the D (6 bases). Trimming left V 6 bases short and J 2 bases short, with 13 bases between. CDR1 and CDR2 from the germline V gene are ENHRY and SYGVKD. This CDR3 is built from 14 residues. This chain's CDR3 is CAIRGATANYGYTF. The DNA for the CDR3 is TGTGCCATCAGGGGGGCGACAGCGAACTATGGCTACACCTTC.

CDR3 region: CASQPSHGELFF. The CDR3 DNA reads as TGCGCCAGCCAGCCCTCCCACGGGGAGCTGTTTTTT. The chain has TRBV10-1 and TRBJ2-2; D call uncertain. This CDR3 is 12 amino acids long. Trimming removed 8 bases at V and 7 bases at J, with 11 bases between. Germline CDR1 WNHNN, CDR2 SYGVQD (reference sequence).